Below, 6 T cell receptor beta chains from the same sample are listed, as sequenced in a study of breast tumors, draining lymph nodes, adjacent tissues. Using its own MiXCR run on the multiplex PCR reads, TCRdb lists one record per CDR3 protein. This sample has roughly 260,000 distinct CDR3 sequences, with under 35% found just once. Axillary draining lymph nodes of breast cancer patients supplied the node samples. The specimen was axillary lymph node tissue. All receptors derive from a female donor with breast cancer. Some clones in this sample may be carry-over from other donors' samples.

The chain uses TRBV29-1 and TRBJ1-5; possible D gene TRBD1, 6 bases. The CDR3 is 15 residues long. Trimming shortened V by 0 bases and J by 7 bases, and 16 bases separated the two germline ends. Germline CDR1 SQVTM, CDR2 ANQGSEA. CDR3 sequence reads: CSVEDGGGNEQPQHF. Here the CDR3 DNA reads TGCAGCGTTGAAGACGGAGGGGGAAATGAGCAGCCCCAGCATTTT.

This clonotype was detected ten times or more. V gene TRBV10-1 combines with J gene TRBJ2-3, with D possibly matching TRBD1 (5 bases). This CDR3 is 15 amino acids long. The germline V and J ends were trimmed by 4 bases and 4 bases, with 15 bases remaining between them. Germline V gene sequence: CDR1 WNHNN, CDR2 SYGVQD (reference sequence). The CDR3 spells CASSAGQGGSDTQYF. CDR3 nucleotide sequence: TGCGCCAGCAGTGCTGGGCAGGGTGGTTCAGATACGCAGTATTTT.

This clonotype was seen repeatedly, ten times or more. The CDR3, as DNA: TGCGCCAGCAGCTTGGGGGGGACTAATGAGCAGTTCTTC. It is translated as CASSLGGTNEQFF. This rearrangement joins TRBV5-1 to TRBJ2-1; the D gene is possibly TRBD2 (6 bases). Germline-derived CDR1 and CDR2 are SGHRS and YFSETQ. The length of the CDR3 is 13 residues. Trimming took 0 bases from V and 7 from J, leaving 8 bases between them.

Concerning this clonotype itself: The final CDR3 position lacks the conserved phenylalanine or tryptophan, pointing to a likely read error. CDR3 region: CSARSSSGFPEQYL. The DNA of the CDR3 is TGCAGTGCTAGGTCGTCTAGCGGGTTCCCCGAGCAGTACCTC. The chain has TRBV20-1 and TRBJ2-7, with 8 positions matching TRBD2. J gave up 6 bases and V 3 bases, and 10 bases lay outside the gene matches. This CDR3 comprises 14 residues. CDR1 is DFQATT and CDR2 is SNEGSKA in the germline V gene (reference sequence).

CDR3: CASSFWDRAHNEQFF. CDR3 sequence (DNA): TGTGCCAGCAGCTTCTGGGACAGGGCACACAATGAGCAGTTCTTC. The chain combines TRBV11-2 with TRBJ2-1; TRBD1 matches 9 bases. The V and J ends lost 3 bases and 5 bases, in that order; junction bases with no gene match: 5. The CDR3 covers 15 residues. The germline V gene encodes CDR1 SGHAT and CDR2 FQNNGV.

The table lists this clonotype with a few counts. The chain carries TRBV19 and TRBJ2-4, with D perhaps matching TRBD1 or TRBD2 (5 bases each). The CDR3 is 15 amino acids. Germline CDR1 and CDR2: LNHDA and SQIVND (reference sequence). V gave up 4 bases and J gave up 6 bases, with 16 bases separating them. This chain's CDR3 is CASSTHGGSGNIQYF. In DNA form, the CDR3 reads TGTGCCAGTAGTACTCATGGGGGAAGCGGAAACATTCAGTACTTC.